The entry below describes one T cell receptor (beta chain). No antigen is known for it. No base qualities exist here, and no much larger clone lies one base off it. The data originate from a study of identical twins (dated by TCRdb to 2016 to 2017). Study-wide context: TCR alpha and beta repertoires from monozygotic twins, unrelated adults of various ages and cord blood were deep-sequenced to test whether fetal clonotypes persist. To rule out contamination, the twin experiments were replicated at different times with different library preparation protocols. The study at large found these results: Because the same donors could not be followed over many years, the conclusions depended on cross-sectional statistical analysis. Invariant T cells such as MAIT and iNKT could partly confound zero-insertion analyses, although diverse VJ usage argued against such confounding for most clonotypes. Excess twin sharing in beta out-of-frame sequences was weaker because fewer shared sequences lowered the signal-to-noise ratio. Abundant cord blood beta clonotypes had fewer insertions, young adult naive repertoires showed a similar but weaker trend, and memory repertoires showed no such trend. Compared with coincidental sharing between unrelated individuals, an excess of low generation-probability sequences was observed among out-of-frame TCR alpha sequences shared between twins. Recombination models systematically underestimated out-of-frame TCR alpha sharing in monozygotic twins but agreed with sharing between unrelated individuals.

From the germline V gene (reference sequence), CDR1 is SEHNR and CDR2 is FQNEAQ. The CDR3 runs 12 amino acids, cysteine and phenylalanine included. Only the CDR3 DNA stays, 36 bases, in frame from base 1. V is clipped by 5 bases and J by 6 bases, and the sequence between their germline boundaries is 10 bases long. The method behind the library was 5' RACE. The sample was run on an Illumina HiSeq 2000. A universal primer binding site was introduced by template switching, and a unique molecular identifier was present in the final cDNA, enabling accurate counting of TCR cDNA molecules. Specific primers in the conserved constant-segment region were used to synthesize first-strand cDNA for the TCR alpha and beta chains. To control for contamination, every cDNA library was double barcoded, receiving both a SMART-Mk sample barcode and Illumina barcodes. Two successive PCR steps introduced TruSeq adapter sequences along with Illumina sample barcodes. Sequencing of the TCR alpha and beta cDNA libraries was done on the Illumina HiSeq platform using custom primers. From the authors' description of their analysis: Raw reads were processed with MiGEC to extract unique molecular identifiers, and MiXCR was used to determine CDR3 positions. For each individual, recombination models were inferred using an EM algorithm with the repgenHMM and IGoR tools. Shared clonotype analysis was performed with the tcR package in R, normalizing sharing by the product of cloneset sizes. To study raw recombination without the effects of thymic and clonal selection, out-of-frame nonproductive sequences were analyzed. The public reads were quality trimmed at Q25 with fastp and then assembled into clones with MiXCR by TCRdb, keeping productive beta chains. Entries that share a CDR3 protein sequence are merged under the most common genes and DNA. In this record, the V and J calls reflect TCRdb's handling and not the investigators' own analysis. This sample lists roughly 540,000 distinct CDR3 sequences; roughly a fifth were detected once. The ten most abundant clones make up 0.91% of the sample.

Every donor was a healthy Caucasian. Three pairs of female monozygotic twins, all aged 18 to 29 years, were included in the twin cohort. CD4+ and CD8+ T cell populations were isolated with positive isolation kits from Invitrogen. The sample also formed part of further work on T cells expressing NK-cell markers. The second source states: Several donors provided sorted CD3+CD56+NKG2C+, CD3+CD56+NKG2C- and CD3+CD56-NKG2C+ T-cell subsets, whose TCR beta-chain repertoires were profiled. Of the eight sequenced donors, seven were found to be HCMV-seropositive and one was found to be HCMV-seronegative. In several experiments an anti-gammadeltaTCR antibody was added to restrict sorting to alphabetaTCR-expressing T cells. In several donors, the dominant CD3+CD56+NKG2C+ clonotypes were among the top 10 CD8+ clonotypes and accounted for about 1.0-8% of CD8+ T cells. Those dominant clonotypes were again the most abundant among CD3+CD56-NKG2C+ cells in a handful of donors, at roughly 25-65%. It remained unclear whether the expanded NKG2C-expressing T cell clones were specific for HCMV antigens. The study sequenced eight donors, all healthy volunteers chosen at random: three men and five women. HCMV serostatus was determined by detecting HCMV-specific IgG in serum with a commercial ELISA kit. Reads were demultiplexed and grouped by UMI with MIGEC, and clonotypes were assembled and quantified with MiTCR. To remove erroneous sequences, TCR cDNA sequences were retained only when supported by two or more reads. The tcR package was used for downstream repertoire analysis, with clonotypes matched between fractions based on CDR3 nucleotide sequence plus V segment. VDJmatch was used to annotate antigen specificity against VDJdb, with one amino acid substitution allowed in CDR3.

Material for sequencing was CD4+ T cells sorted from blood. The chain joins TRBV7-9 to TRBJ2-5; the D segment cannot be called with confidence. This sequence was found in a woman aged 18-29 years in good health. DNA sequence: TGTGCCAGCAGCCCTCAAAGGCAGACCCAGTACTTC. This encodes CASSPQRQTQYF. With all but the CDR3 taken from the reference TRBV7-9 and TRBJ2-5 genes, the full variable domain is: DTGVSQNPRHKITKRGQNVTFRCDPISEHNRLYWYRQTLGQGPEFLTYFQNEAQLEKSRLLSDRFSAERPKGSFSTLEIQRTEQGDSAMYLCASSPQRQTQYFGPGTRLLVL.